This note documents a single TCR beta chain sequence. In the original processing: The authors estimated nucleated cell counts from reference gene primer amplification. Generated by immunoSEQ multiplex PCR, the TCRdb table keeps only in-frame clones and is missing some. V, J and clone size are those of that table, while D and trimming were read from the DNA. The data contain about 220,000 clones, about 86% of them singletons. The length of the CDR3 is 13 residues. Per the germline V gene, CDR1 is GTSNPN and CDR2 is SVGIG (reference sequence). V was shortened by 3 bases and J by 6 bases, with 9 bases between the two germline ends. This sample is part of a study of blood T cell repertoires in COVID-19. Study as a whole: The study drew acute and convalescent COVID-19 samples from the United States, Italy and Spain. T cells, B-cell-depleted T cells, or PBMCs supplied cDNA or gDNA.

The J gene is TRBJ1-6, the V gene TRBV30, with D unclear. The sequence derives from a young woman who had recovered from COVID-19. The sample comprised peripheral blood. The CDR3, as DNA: TGTGCCTGGAGGCCAGGTGCTAATTCACCCCTCCACTTT. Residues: CAWRPGANSPLHF.